This TCR beta chain was retrieved from a study of blood T cells in healthy people across ages. Study conclusions and caveats: Estimates based on one million T cells were treated as lower bounds.

This clonotype was recorded many times. Its antigen is currently unknown. A much larger clone differs by one base, so this may be a read error. There are 12 residues in the CDR3. In germline, CDR1 is DFQATT, CDR2 SNEGSKA (reference sequence). V dropped 4 bases and J dropped 11 bases, with 17 bases sitting between them. PCR was performed a second time for about 7 to 12 cycles using a sample-barcoded 5' primer and a J-beta primer mix. A template-switch adaptor that had 12 random nucleotides put a tag on each cDNA molecule. A single record per CDR3 protein comes from TCRdb applying MiXCR to the 5' RACE reads. In the table there are hundreds of thousands of distinct CDR3 sequences, about 28% of which are singletons.

The V and J genes are TRBV20-1 and TRBJ2-5; either TRBD1 or TRBD2 may supply D (5 bases each). Specimen: blood. This TCR was sampled from a woman older than 75 in good health. The CDR3 here is CSATRQGREQYF. CDR3 nucleotides: TGCAGTGCTACCCGTCAGGGAAGGGAGCAGTACTTC.